The sequence of this T cell receptor (beta chain) was determined in a study of blood T cell repertoires in COVID-19. Whole-study context: Sources were T cells, B-cell-depleted T cells, or PBMCs; the material itself was cDNA or gDNA.

Authors' analysis steps: Amplifying reference gene primers gave estimates of nucleated cell counts. The assay was immunoSEQ multiplex PCR, and TCRdb's table has in-frame clones only and misses some. V and J calls and clone size come straight from that table; D and trimming were deduced from the DNA. The repertoire consists of some 130,000 clones, with almost 70% occurring once and the leading ten covering around 2%. Sample: peripheral blood. The clonotype was recovered from a woman aged 70 to 79 with acute or convalescent COVID-19.

CDR3 loop: CATSRDRTRNNSPLHF. The CDR3 coding sequence is TGTGCCACCAGCAGAGATCGGACACGAAATAATTCACCCCTCCACTTT. The J gene is TRBJ1-6, the V gene TRBV15; D possibly corresponds to TRBD1 (5 bases). Per the germline V gene, CDR1 is LNHNV and CDR2 is YYDKDF (reference sequence). V lost 0 bases and J lost 5, with 11 bases in between. This CDR3 is built from 16 residues.